This TCR beta chain derives from a study of T cells in Graves' hyperthyroidism and ophthalmopathy. Study results and limitations: The model made its ophthalmopathy prediction, and onset followed a median about 6.8 months later.

What was amplified from RNA transcripts were TCR beta CDR3 regions. RT-PCR in the first round (using the HTBI primer set) targeted the TCR CDR3. TCRdb reprocessed the multiplex PCR reads with MiXCR, giving one entry per CDR3 protein. Of 660,000 or so distinct CDR3 sequences in the sample, more than 20% were seen once. The CDR3 loop spans 15 amino acids. The V gene's germline CDR1 is SEHNR and CDR2 FQNEAQ (reference sequence). J gave up 6 bases and V 6 bases, and 9 bases lay outside the gene matches. Only a few counts were recorded for this clonotype. The antigen is unknown. J is TRBJ2-1 and V is TRBV7-9; 9 bases agree with TRBD2. This TCR was recovered from a young man with Graves' ophthalmopathy. The sequencing input was blood. The CDR3 DNA follows: TGTGCCAGCAGACGAATAGCGGGGGACCTCAATGAGCAGTTCTTC. Its protein is CASRRIAGDLNEQFF. Drawing the rest from reference TRBV7-9 and TRBJ2-1, the complete variable domain is DTGVSQNPRHKITKRGQNVTFRCDPISEHNRLYWYRQTLGQGPEFLTYFQNEAQLEKSRLLSDRFSAERPKGSFSTLEIQRTEQGDSAMYLCASRRIAGDLNEQFFGPGTRLTVL.